This entry lists 2 T cell receptor beta chains sequenced from one sample in a study of OX40 agonist ivuxolimab in advanced cancers. Sequencing was performed with immunoSEQ multiplex PCR; in TCRdb, only in-frame clones are kept and a portion is missing. The data show approximately 100,000 clones, 90% seen once. Sequencing was performed on CD4+ or CD8+ T cells sorted from blood, taken in a trial of the OX40 agonist ivuxolimab. The source of these receptors is an adult with an advanced solid tumor such as melanoma, head and neck, liver or kidney cancer.

Only one count was recorded for this clone. The chain employs TRBV5-4 and TRBJ2-7, with a weak D call TRBD2 (6 bases). V was shortened by 0 bases and J by 4 bases, with 14 bases between the two germline ends. CDR3 length: 15 residues. The germline gives CDR1 SGHNT, CDR2 YYREEE (reference sequence). This CDR3 reads CASSLGAGSSYEQYF. The CDR3 DNA is TGTGCCAGCAGCTTGGGGGCGGGATCTTCGTACGAGCAGTACTTC.

The chain recombines TRBV6-5 with TRBJ2-7, with 10 bases fitting TRBD2. Germline V gene data show CDR1 as MNHEY and CDR2 as SVGAGI. The CDR3 totals 14 residues. The junction had 6 bases not matched to a gene; V was cut back by 2 bases and J by 8 bases. DNA for the CDR3: TGTGCCAGCAGTTACATCGCTAGCGGGAGCCAGCAGTACTTC. Its protein is CASSYIASGSQQYF.